The rows below give T cell receptor beta chains drawn from one sample of a study of human T cells and chemical hapten exposure. TCRdb independently ran MiXCR on the RACE reads; one entry per CDR3 protein. The sample has 300,000 to 450,000 distinct CDR3 sequences, approximately 5.1% seen once; the top ten hold under 3%. Sequencing was performed on whole blood, taken in connection with sensitization to the hapten diphenylcyclopropenone (DPC). These receptors all stem from a woman aged 50 to 60 with alopecia areata. Some clones in this sample may be carry-over from other donors' samples. Each CDR3 is given with its conserved first and last residue. The D gene is left open where the match is weak. Size values are once, few and many counts, or a class for expanded clones, and some rows have none.

d_call: TRBD2
v_call: TRBV18
clone_size: few
j_call: TRBJ2-3
cdr3_aa: CASSPTLAGGADTQYF
cdr3_nt: TGTGCCAGCTCACCAACACTAGCGGGAGGCGCAGATACGCAGTATTTT

d_call: TRBD2
v_call: TRBV6-5
clone_size: NA
j_call: TRBJ2-5
cdr3_aa: CASSPGGLAGGEETQYF
cdr3_nt: TGTGCCAGCAGCCCGGGGGGACTAGCGGGAGGGGAAGAGACCCAGTACTTC

d_call: TRBD1
v_call: TRBV12-3/TRBV12-4
clone_size: few
j_call: TRBJ1-1
cdr3_aa: CASSLSGTGGPSTEAFF
cdr3_nt: TGTGCCAGCAGTTTATCCGGGACAGGGGGCCCAAGCACTGAAGCTTTCTTT

d_call: NA
v_call: TRBV29-1
clone_size: many
j_call: TRBJ2-1
cdr3_aa: CSAVSRDFDNEQFF
cdr3_nt: TGCAGCGCCGTATCCCGGGACTTCGACAATGAGCAGTTCTTC

d_call: NA
v_call: TRBV7-2
clone_size: many
j_call: TRBJ1-1
cdr3_aa: CASSLSFGTRLNTEAFF
cdr3_nt: TGTGCCAGCAGCTTATCCTTCGGGACACGACTGAACACTGAAGCTTTCTTT

d_call: TRBD1
v_call: TRBV27
clone_size: many
j_call: TRBJ2-2
cdr3_aa: CASSLQGGTGELFF
cdr3_nt: TGTGCCAGCAGCCTACAGGGGGGCACCGGGGAGCTGTTTTTT

d_call: TRBD1
v_call: TRBV29-1
clone_size: NA
j_call: TRBJ1-1
cdr3_aa: CSVEDRVTNTEAFF
cdr3_nt: TGCAGCGTGGAGGACAGGGTAACGAACACTGAAGCTTTCTTT

d_call: TRBD2
v_call: TRBV5-1
clone_size: few
j_call: TRBJ2-1
cdr3_aa: CASSLFPIDGGAGNEQFF
cdr3_nt: TGCGCCAGCAGCTTGTTCCCCATTGACGGGGGGGCCGGCAATGAGCAGTTCTTC

d_call: NA
v_call: TRBV11-3
clone_size: few
j_call: TRBJ1-1
cdr3_aa: CASSLGGSGAMNTEAFF
cdr3_nt: TGTGCCAGCAGCTTAGGGGGGAGTGGGGCGATGAACACTGAAGCTTTCTTT

d_call: NA
v_call: TRBV3-1
clone_size: many
j_call: TRBJ1-5
cdr3_aa: CASSPSPGHLSNQPQHF
cdr3_nt: TGTGCCAGCAGCCCTTCCCCGGGACACCTTAGCAATCAGCCCCAGCATTTT

d_call: TRBD1
v_call: TRBV28
clone_size: many
j_call: TRBJ1-5
cdr3_aa: CASTTRDRGFQPQHF
cdr3_nt: TGTGCCAGCACCACCCGGGACAGGGGGTTTCAGCCCCAGCATTTT

d_call: TRBD2
v_call: TRBV10-3
clone_size: few
j_call: TRBJ2-1
cdr3_aa: CAISGRSGGAVEQFF
cdr3_nt: TGTGCCATCAGTGGAAGAAGCGGGGGGGCGGTTGAGCAGTTCTTC

d_call: NA
v_call: TRBV29-1
clone_size: NA
j_call: TRBJ2-5
cdr3_aa: CSVDPPGEGETQYF
cdr3_nt: TGCAGCGTTGATCCGCCAGGGGAGGGAGAGACCCAGTACTTC

d_call: NA
v_call: TRBV7-8
clone_size: few
j_call: TRBJ2-1
cdr3_aa: CASSPVSSYNEQFF
cdr3_nt: TGTGCCAGCAGCCCGGTAAGCTCCTACAATGAGCAGTTCTTC

d_call: TRBD1
v_call: TRBV12-3/TRBV12-4
clone_size: many
j_call: TRBJ1-5
cdr3_aa: CASSRTGPYSNQPQHF
cdr3_nt: TGTGCCAGCAGTCGGACAGGACCTTATAGCAATCAGCCCCAGCATTTT

d_call: NA
v_call: TRBV5-4
clone_size: NA
j_call: TRBJ2-5
cdr3_aa: CASSLLLGGETQYF
cdr3_nt: TGTGCCAGCAGCTTGTTATTAGGGGGAGAGACCCAGTACTTC

d_call: NA
v_call: TRBV12-3/TRBV12-4
clone_size: many
j_call: TRBJ1-5
cdr3_aa: CASRGGPGNSNQPQHF
cdr3_nt: TGTGCCAGCAGGGGGGGTCCAGGGAATAGCAATCAGCCCCAGCATTTT

d_call: TRBD1
v_call: TRBV7-4
clone_size: NA
j_call: TRBJ1-1
cdr3_aa: CASSLDKARTGANTEAFF
cdr3_nt: TGTGCCAGCAGCTTAGATAAGGCGAGGACAGGGGCGAACACTGAAGCTTTCTTT